This note documents a single T cell receptor (beta chain) sequence. Its antigen is not identified. The data were taken from a study of chemoradiotherapy in HPV16-positive cancers. About the research overall: Functional T-cell assays on a couple of HPV16-positive patients' cells defined candidate HPV-specific clones and common TCR motifs. Study-wide results and caveats: Candidate HPV-specific clones and E7-related TCR motifs grew in tumor during treatment. The functional HPV-specific definition rests on just a couple of HPV16-positive patients.

Samples were taken several times over chemoradiotherapy. V was clipped by 0 bases and J by 4 bases, with 10 bases between them. Germline lookup yields CDR1 MNHNY and CDR2 SVGAGI (reference sequence). The CDR3 is 15 residues long. The table came from immunoSEQ multiplex PCR; TCRdb's copy has only in-frame clones and leaves some out. The sample records approximately 15,000 clones, around 78% being singletons. Sample acquisition took place from a patient who underwent chemoradiotherapy. The rearrangement joins TRBV6-6 to TRBJ1-3; D uncertain. This receptor was obtained from a human donor with HPV-associated anogenital cancer. Written as DNA, the CDR3 is TGTGCCAGCAGTTACTCGTCTAGGTCGGGAAACACCATATATTTT. It is translated as CASSYSSRSGNTIYF.